The rows below give T cell receptor beta chains drawn from one sample of a study of vaccination effects on CD4 cells after COVID-19. What these receptors recognize is not known. Assay: immunoSEQ multiplex PCR; the TCRdb copy retains only in-frame clones and omits some. The sample carries around 49,000 clones, around 74% recorded once. Here the sequenced sample was CD4+ T cells from PBMCs cultured with a peptide pool, taken before COVID-19 vaccination. Source of these receptors: a human donor who had a prior SARS-CoV-2 infection. Both conserved end residues are part of each CDR3. The D gene is left open where the match is weak. Clone size is not always given. Where it is, it says once, few, many or a class for expanded clones.

-	TRBV7-2	TRBJ1-2	-	CASSSVALYGYTF	TGTGCCAGCAGCTCCGTGGCGCTCTATGGCTACACCTTC
-	TRBV28	TRBJ2-4	-	CASSLSRVAKNIQYF	TGTGCCAGCAGTTTATCCCGGGTAGCCAAAAACATTCAGTACTTC
-	TRBV5-1	TRBJ2-5	-	CASSNPRGNQETQYF	TGCGCCAGCAGCAACCCCCGGGGGAACCAAGAGACCCAGTACTTC
-	TRBV25-1	TRBJ2-3	-	CASSESGFSTQYF	TGTGCCAGCAGTGAATCGGGGTTTAGTACGCAGTATTTT
-	TRBV10-3	TRBJ2-1	-	CAISRSDEQFF	TGTGCCATCAGTAGGAGCGATGAGCAGTTCTTC
few	TRBV5-1	TRBJ1-2	-	CASSFMDSRSYGYTF	TGCGCCAGCAGCTTTATGGACAGCCGGAGTTATGGCTACACCTTC
-	TRBV5-4	TRBJ1-2	TRBD1	CASSGDRGLYGYTF	TGTGCCAGCAGCGGGGACAGGGGACTCTATGGCTACACCTTC
-	TRBV19	TRBJ2-6	TRBD2	CASSIWGGNVLTF	TGTGCCAGTAGTATATGGGGGGGTAACGTCCTGACTTTC
few	TRBV4-2	TRBJ2-7	TRBD1	CASSQGPGQSTWEQYF	TGTGCCAGCAGCCAAGGCCCGGGACAGAGTACGTGGGAGCAGTACTTC
few	TRBV6-5	TRBJ1-3	-	CASSTGLSGNTIYF	TGTGCCAGCAGTACAGGTCTCTCTGGAAACACCATATATTTT